The 14 T cell receptor beta chains below all came from one sample that was sequenced in a study of PD-1 blockade in classical Hodgkin lymphoma. The protocol was immunoSEQ multiplex PCR, while the TCRdb copy is restricted to in-frame clones and leaves out a portion. The table records approximately 58,000 clones, around 93% of them present only once. Every patient relapsed after autologous stem cell transplantation, and brentuximab vedotin exposure varied. Source: peripheral blood mononuclear cells (PBMCs), taken before the second cycle of nivolumab. Source of these receptors: a human donor with classical Hodgkin lymphoma.

The rearrangement joins TRBV4-2 to TRBJ1-4; D gene ambiguous. The germline V gene has CDR1 LGHNA and CDR2 YNFKEQ. V lost 1 base and J 5 bases, leaving 14 bases between the germline ends. The length of the CDR3 is 16 residues. The CDR3 loop reads CASSQVLQAQNEKLFF. In nucleotides, the CDR3 is TGTGCCAGCAGCCAAGTTCTCCAGGCACAAAATGAAAAACTGTTTTTT.

The rearrangement uses TRBV7-6 and TRBJ2-3, with 14 bases lining up with TRBD2. V shed 4 bases and J 0 bases; nucleotides not matched to a gene: 9. Germline CDR1 is SGHVS and CDR2 is FNYEAQ. CDR3 length: 19 residues. The CDR3 DNA reads as TGTGCCAGCAGCTCGCGTCGGACTAGCGGGGGGCGGAGCACAGATACGCAGTATTTT. Encoded protein: CASSSRRTSGGRSTDTQYF.

The chain is built from TRBV4-1 and TRBJ2-7; the match to TRBD1 covers 8 bases. Unmatched junction bases numbered 10, after V lost 1 base and J lost 5 bases. The CDR3 spans 16 residues. Germline V gene data show CDR1 as MGHRA and CDR2 as YSYEKL. DNA of the CDR3: TGCGCCAGCAGCCAAGTTCCGCGGACAGGGTCCCACGAGCAGTACTTC. Translated, it gives CASSQVPRTGSHEQYF.

This clone was counted a few times. The chain carries TRBV7-3 and TRBJ1-6; D unresolved. Per germline, CDR1 SGHTA and CDR2 FQGTGA. The CDR3 consists of 15 residues. The V gene lost 3 bases and the J gene lost 10 bases, with 16 bases spanning the gap. The CDR3 reads CASSLLRGYGSPLHF. CDR3 coding DNA: TGTGCCAGCAGCTTGTTAAGAGGGTACGGCTCACCCCTCCACTTT.

The chain joins TRBV27 to TRBJ1-6; D is perhaps TRBD1 (6 bases). There are 17 residues in the CDR3. Germline lookup yields CDR1 MNHEY and CDR2 SMNVEV (reference sequence). The V end was cut by 2 bases, the J end by 7 bases, with 18 bases between. The CDR3 region is CASSLILVTGKNSPLHF. In DNA, the CDR3 is TGTGCCAGCAGTTTAATCCTCGTAACAGGGAAGAATTCACCCCTCCACTTT.

The V call is TRBV19, the J call TRBJ1-4, with 8 positions matching TRBD1. Germline V lookup: CDR1 LNHDA, CDR2 SQIVND (reference sequence). Germline trimming cut 5 bases from V and 4 bases from J; bases unmatched to any gene: 6. The CDR3 has 15 amino acids. CDR3 residues: CASSPGQGFNEKLFF. CDR3 coding DNA: TGTGCCAGTAGTCCTGGACAGGGCTTTAATGAAAAACTGTTTTTT.

Comment on this clone: Other DNA sequences in the sample encode the same CDR3. The chain uses TRBV6-1 and TRBJ1-1, with D possibly matching TRBD1 (6 bases). V was shortened by 2 bases and J by 0 bases, with 7 bases between the two germline ends. CDR3 length: 14 amino acids. Germline V gene sequence: CDR1 MNHNS, CDR2 SASEGT. As DNA, the CDR3 is TGTGCCAGCAGTGAAAGGGGGTTGAACACTGAAGCTTTCTTT. It yields the protein CASSERGLNTEAFF.

The chain joins TRBV11-2 to TRBJ2-7; 10 bases are shared with TRBD1. CDR1 and CDR2 from the germline V gene are SGHAT and FQNNGV. This CDR3 region has 17 residues. V trimming: 4 bases; J trimming: 4 bases; junction bases outside the gene matches: 13. CDR3 DNA sequence: TGTGCCAGCAGCTCACTCGAGGACAGGGGGATGGTATACGAGCAGTACTTC. Translation gives CASSSLEDRGMVYEQYF. The complete variable domain, with remaining parts taken from reference TRBV11-2 and TRBJ2-7, reads EAGVAQSPRYKIIEKRQSVAFWCNPISGHATLYWYQQILGQGPKLLIQFQNNGVVDDSQLPKDRFSAERLKGVDSTLKIQPAKLEDSAVYLCASSSLEDRGMVYEQYFGPGTRLTVT.

This clone appeared once. J is TRBJ2-7 and V is TRBV7-9, with TRBD2 matching over 15 bases. V shed 4 bases and J 6 bases; nucleotides not matched to a gene: 4. CDR3 length equals 15 residues. The germline gives CDR1 SEHNR, CDR2 FQNEAQ (reference sequence). The CDR3 nucleotides are TGTGCCAGCAGCTCGGGACTAGCGGGAGGAGGCGAGCAGTACTTC. It codes for CASSSGLAGGGEQYF.

The chain is built from TRBV2 and TRBJ2-5; D is ambiguous. CDR3 length: 13 amino acids. Per the germline V gene, CDR1 is SNHLY and CDR2 is FYNNEI. Trimming shortened V by 6 bases and J by 0 bases, and 8 bases separated the two germline ends. The CDR3 sequence is CASRRRDQETQYF. CDR3 bases: TGTGCCAGCAGGCGACGGGACCAAGAGACCCAGTACTTC.

V and J are TRBV7-9 and TRBJ1-1; D is undetermined. Germline CDR1 and CDR2: SEHNR and FQNEAQ (reference sequence). V dropped 5 bases and J dropped 5 bases, with 18 bases sitting between them. The CDR3 sequence is 15 residues long. CDR3: CASSPKLRVGTEAFF. For the CDR3, the DNA is TGTGCCAGCAGCCCTAAATTACGGGTAGGAACTGAAGCTTTCTTT.

The chain uses TRBV12-2 and TRBJ2-3; the listed D gene, TRBD2, was not tested against the DNA. TRBV12-2 is a known pseudogene. The CDR3 is 16 amino acids. The CDR3 loop is CASRLGADSVPDTQYF. CDR3 nucleotides: TGTGCAAGTCGCTTAGGGGCGGACTCGGTCCCAGATACGCAGTATTTT.

This clone occurred once. V gene TRBV30 combines with J gene TRBJ1-3, with a tentative D call TRBD1 (6 bases). The V gene lost 3 bases and the J gene lost 0 bases, with 12 bases spanning the gap. Germline V gene data show CDR1 as GTSNPN and CDR2 as SVGIG (reference sequence). There are 15 residues in the CDR3. DNA of the CDR3: TGTGCCTGGAGCGCTCGGACAGTCTCTGGAAACACCATATATTTT. Amino acid sequence: CAWSARTVSGNTIYF.

This chain links TRBV15 with TRBJ2-1; 9 positions match TRBD2. The CDR3 sequence is 19 residues long. Germline V gives CDR1 LNHNV, CDR2 YYDKDF (reference sequence). After removal of 4 bases from V and 8 bases from J, the junction contained 21 bases not matched to a gene. CDR3 protein: CATSIEGRGLASRADEQFF. CDR3 bases: TGTGCCACCAGCATTGAGGGCCGGGGACTAGCCTCCCGGGCGGATGAGCAGTTCTTC.